A single sample is the source of the 8 T cell receptor beta chains below, sequenced in a study of CD8+ T cells in alopecia areata. Extraction of RNA preceded its reverse transcription into cDNA, which served as the sequencing template. Measured with immunoSEQ multiplex PCR; TCRdb has only the in-frame clones, and not every one. The profile covers over 250,000 clones, none occurring a single time. CD4, CD8alpha, NKG2D, NKG2ACE and other markers were used to sort pooled cutaneous lymph node cells. The sample comprised CD4+ T cells sorted from a lymph node. These receptor sequences come from a C3H/HeJ mouse with alopecia areata. Strain haplotype (MHC): H2-k.

As for this clone: The gene symbols are mouse symbols. Coverage ceases 4 residues before the CDR3 finishes, and the germline J gene fills in the end. Other DNA sequences in the same sample also yield this CDR3. The chain uses TRBV19 and TRBJ2-3; a weak D match, TRBD1 (5 bases). Trimming pared 1 base from V and 1 base from J, leaving 10 bases between. CDR3 length: 15 residues. CDR1 is FNHDT and CDR2 is SITEND in the germline V gene (reference sequence). CDR3 in amino acids: CASSISGGGAETLYF. The DNA read from the CDR3 is TGTGCCAGCAGTATATCGGGAGGGGGTGCAGAA.

Only a few counts were recorded for this clone. The gene names here belong to mouse. The read ends 4 residues shy of where the CDR3 ends; the end is completed using the germline J gene. The sample carries other DNA sequences with the same CDR3. The J gene is TRBJ2-5, the V gene TRBV19; a possible D gene is TRBD1 (5 bases). There are 14 residues in the CDR3. Germline V gives CDR1 FNHDT, CDR2 SITEND (reference sequence). The CDR3 protein is CASSRQGTEDTQYF. The sequenced part of the CDR3 DNA is TGTGCCAGCAGTCGTCAGGGAACGGAAGAC.

About this clone: Being one base from a much bigger clone, this may be a read error. The genes and germline here are from mouse. The read gets to within 4 residues of the CDR3 end, and the germline J gene fills in the rest. Additional DNA sequences in this sample encode the identical CDR3. This sequence joins TRBV1 and TRBJ2-7; D gene unclear. The CDR3 spans 12 residues. The germline V gene encodes CDR1 NSQYPW and CDR2 LRSPGD (reference sequence). CDR3 region: CTCSAGHYEQYF. CDR3 DNA (partial): TGCACCTGCAGTGCAGGACATTAT.

This clone was detected a few times. Mouse germline and gene names are used. The CDR3 DNA, read in part, is TGTGCCAGCAGAACCGGGACAACGTAT. This gives the protein CASRTGTTY. The entire CDR3 sequence reads CASRTGTTYEQYF. The chain recombines TRBV19 with TRBJ2-7; tentatively, D is TRBD1 (6 bases). Read coverage stops 4 residues before the CDR3 terminus; the germline J gene supplies the remainder. The CDR3 runs to 13 residues. Germline V gene data show CDR1 as FNHDT and CDR2 as SITEND (reference sequence).

On this clone itself: Genes and germline are mouse. Sequencing ends 4 residues short of the CDR3 end; the germline J gene provides the rest. This chain links TRBV1 with TRBJ2-7, with TRBD1 matching 8 bases. Germline V gene sequence: CDR1 NSQYPW, CDR2 LRSPGD (reference sequence). The CDR3 has 14 amino acids. V shed 4 bases and J 3 bases; nucleotides not matched to a gene: 5. The sequenced CDR3 bases are TGCACCTGCAGTGTTCAGGGGGCCCACTAT. Amino acids: CTCSVQGAHY. The entire CDR3 reads CTCSVQGAHYEQYF.

This clone has just a few counts. Mouse gene names and germline throughout. The CDR3 is cut off 4 residues early in the read; its end comes from the germline J gene. This chain connects TRBV13-1 to TRBJ2-5, with 7 bases that match TRBD1. The germline V gene has CDR1 NSHNY and CDR2 SYGAGN. The CDR3 runs to 14 residues. V dropped 3 bases and J dropped 1; count of bases not matched to a gene: 2. Partial CDR3 DNA: TGTGCCAGCAGTGGGGGACAGCACCAAGAC. Translating it yields CASSGGQHQD. The full-length CDR3 reads as CASSGGQHQDTQYF.

The table lists this clone with a few counts. These gene names are mouse names. The CDR3 end falls 3 residues outside the read, so it is completed with the germline J gene. The sample has other DNA sequences that encode this CDR3 too. The chain has TRBV13-2 and TRBJ1-6, with a tentative D call TRBD1 (5 bases). TRBJ1-6 belongs to the ORF category, with a function that is uncertain. In germline, CDR1 is NNHNN, CDR2 SYGAGS (reference sequence). The CDR3 is 15 amino acids. V lost 2 bases and J 0 bases, leaving 6 bases between the germline ends. CDR3 residues: CASGDQGSYNSPLYF. The sequenced part of the CDR3 DNA is TGTGCCAGCGGTGACCAGGGTTCCTATAATTCGCCC.

The sample holds a few counts of this clone. The gene symbols are mouse symbols. The read is 4 residues too short to cover the CDR3 end, so that end is filled in from the germline J gene. The rearrangement uses TRBV13-1 and TRBJ1-2, with TRBD1 matching 7 bases. The CDR3 spans 14 residues. Germline CDR1 NSHNY, CDR2 SYGAGN. CDR3: CASSDAGGARDYTF. The DNA read from the CDR3 is TGTGCCAGCAGTGATGCAGGGGGGGCGCGC.